A single sample gave rise to the 24 T cell receptor beta chains below, sequenced in a study of shared clonotypes between healthy human individuals. Sequencing used immunoSEQ multiplex PCR; TCRdb keeps in-frame clones, though not all of them. The sample holds about 2.3 million clones, approximately 90% seen once. Sequencing was performed on naive CD4+ T cells from PBMCs. As to subset: CD45RA+ positively selected. The source of these receptors is a man aged 18 to 30 in good health. Some clones in this sample may be carry-over from other donors' samples.

V gene TRBV19 combines with J gene TRBJ2-2; perhaps TRBD2 as D (5 bases). Deletions cut 7 bases from V and 2 bases from J, with 14 bases between. In germline, CDR1 is LNHDA, CDR2 SQIVND (reference sequence). CDR3 length: 15 amino acids. The CDR3 here is CASMGIRGNTGELFF. CDR3 DNA: TGTGCCAGTATGGGGATCCGGGGTAACACCGGGGAGCTGTTTTTT.

V and J are TRBV5-1 and TRBJ2-1; D not certain. Trimming shortened V by 4 bases and J by 10 bases, and 9 bases separated the two germline ends. The germline V gene encodes CDR1 SGHRS and CDR2 YFSETQ. There are 11 residues in the CDR3. CDR3 coding DNA: TGCGCCAGCAGCCAAGGGCCAGAGCAGTTCTTC. Translating gives CASSQGPEQFF.

This clone appeared a single time. For the CDR3, the DNA is TGTGCCAGCTCAGCCCTCGGGGGCGGGCAGCAGCCCCAGCATTTT. Protein sequence: CASSALGGGQQPQHF. J is TRBJ1-5 and V is TRBV18, with TRBD1 as a possible D gene (6 bases). The V end was cut by 5 bases, the J end by 7 bases, with 18 bases between. This CDR3 region has 15 residues. CDR1 is KGHSH and CDR2 is LQKENI in the germline V gene.

The count of this clone is one. J is TRBJ2-1 and V is TRBV5-4; tentative D call: TRBD1 (5 bases). The CDR3 consists of 13 residues. Germline V gene lookup returns CDR1 SGHNT and CDR2 YYREEE (reference sequence). With 0 bases removed from V and 12 bases from J, the gap between germline ends came to 13 bases. The CDR3 nucleotides read TGTGCCAGCAGCTTGGCCGTGTCCGACAGGCAGTTCTTC. This gives the protein CASSLAVSDRQFF.

The chain recombines TRBV2 with TRBJ2-5; weak D call: TRBD1 (5 bases). The germline V gene encodes CDR1 SNHLY and CDR2 FYNNEI. Between the trimmed V and J ends, which lost 3 bases and 5 bases, there was a span of 10 bases. This CDR3 spans 13 amino acids. CDR3 sequence: CASSDRTRETQYF. In DNA form, the CDR3 reads TGTGCCAGCAGTGATAGGACAAGGGAGACCCAGTACTTC.

This chain connects TRBV19 to TRBJ1-1, with D unclear. CDR1 LNHDA and CDR2 SQIVND come from the germline V gene (reference sequence). The CDR3 is 13 residues long. Trimming cost V 3 bases and J 7 bases, with 12 bases left between them. CDR3 loop: CASSMWGTLEAFF. As DNA, the CDR3 is TGTGCCAGTAGTATGTGGGGAACCCTTGAAGCTTTCTTT.

CDR3 sequence (DNA): TGTGCCAGCAGCTTCGGGACATCCACCGGGGAGCTGTTTTTT. Amino acids: CASSFGTSTGELFF. The rearrangement links TRBV13 to TRBJ2-2; weak D call: TRBD1 (6 bases). The CDR3 is made up of 14 amino acids. CDR1 is PRHDT, CDR2 FYEKMQ, per germline (reference sequence). The V end lost 3 bases, the J end lost 4 bases, and 9 bases lay between the germline ends.

The chain links TRBV28 to TRBJ2-5; perhaps TRBD1 as D (6 bases). The CDR3 length is 15 residues. The germline gives CDR1 MDHEN, CDR2 SYDVKM. Trimming took off 8 bases at V and 3 bases at J, with 19 bases between the two ends. The DNA of the CDR3 is TGTGCCAGCTGCTCTGGACAGCCAAGAGAAGAGACCCAGTACTTC. This translates into CASCSGQPREETQYF.

The V and J genes are TRBV11-2 and TRBJ2-7, with 7 bases that match TRBD1. Germline CDR1 and CDR2: SGHAT and FQNNGV. CDR3 length: 16 amino acids. With V trimmed by 4 bases and J by 3 bases, 12 bases remained unmatched. The CDR3 region is CASSYNLGQKNYEQYF. The CDR3, as DNA: TGTGCCAGCAGCTACAACCTGGGACAGAAAAACTACGAGCAGTACTTC.

The chain couples TRBV28 to TRBJ2-7; the D gene is possibly TRBD1 (6 bases). V lost 7 bases and J 3 bases, leaving 13 bases between the germline ends. The CDR3 has 13 residues. Germline loops: CDR1 MDHEN, CDR2 SYDVKM. The CDR3: CASTSGQNYEQYF. Written as DNA, the CDR3 is TGTGCCAGCACCTCAGGACAGAACTACGAGCAGTACTTC.

The CDR3 nucleotides are TGTGCCAGCAGCGGATCCGGGACAGGGGGCCCCATCGGAGGCTACACCTTC. Amino acids: CASSGSGTGGPIGGYTF. The gene calls are TRBV25-1 and TRBJ1-2, with 12 bases identical to TRBD1. V was pared by 6 bases and J by 8 bases, with 16 bases of the junction left unmatched. The CDR3 is made up of 17 amino acids. From germline, CDR1 is MGHDK and CDR2 SYGVNS.

V usage is TRBV27 and J usage is TRBJ2-7, with TRBD2 as a possible D gene (5 bases). V was shortened by 4 bases and J by 2 bases, with 12 bases between the two germline ends. The length of the CDR3 is 14 residues. Per the germline V gene, CDR1 is MNHEY and CDR2 is SMNVEV (reference sequence). The CDR3 bases are TGTGCCAGCAGTTATAAGGGAGTAGCCTACGAGCAGTACTTC. It is translated as CASSYKGVAYEQYF.

The chain uses TRBV7-2 and TRBJ2-1, with D possibly TRBD2 on 5 matching bases. Germline CDR1 is SGHTA and CDR2 is FQGNSA. Between the trimmed V and J ends, which lost 5 bases and 5 bases, there was a span of 13 bases. This CDR3 is 14 amino acids long. DNA of the CDR3: TGTGCCAGCAGCGTGTGGCGGGCCGACAATGAGCAGTTCTTC. Translating it yields CASSVWRADNEQFF.

The rearrangement links TRBV7-2 to TRBJ2-1; the D gene is possibly TRBD1 (6 bases). Per germline, CDR1 SGHTA and CDR2 FQGNSA. The CDR3 totals 14 residues. Trimming shortened V by 2 bases and J by 7 bases, and 12 bases separated the two germline ends. CDR3 in DNA: TGTGCCAGCAGCTTAAACAGGGCTGGAAATGAGCAGTTCTTC. This sequence encodes CASSLNRAGNEQFF.

V gene TRBV19 combines with J gene TRBJ1-2, with D possibly being TRBD1 (6 bases). CDR3 size: 14 residues. Trimming removed 5 bases at V and 4 bases at J, with 14 bases between. Germline V gene data show CDR1 as LNHDA and CDR2 as SQIVND (reference sequence). CDR3 in amino acids: CASSATGFLYGYTF. As DNA, the CDR3 is TGTGCCAGTAGTGCAACAGGGTTTCTCTATGGCTACACCTTC.

The rearrangement uses TRBV28 and TRBJ1-5, with D perhaps TRBD1 (5 bases). The V and J ends lost 4 bases and 7 bases respectively, with 20 bases between them. Germline CDR1 reads MDHEN; CDR2 reads SYDVKM. The CDR3 has 16 residues. The CDR3 loop reads CASSSTDGLGRQPQHF. DNA for the CDR3: TGTGCCAGCAGTTCCACAGATGGGTTGGGGCGCCAGCCCCAGCATTTT. Full variable domain (rest looked up from reference TRBV28 and TRBJ1-5): DVKVTQSSRYLVKRTGEKVFLECVQDMDHENMFWYRQDPGLGLRLIYFSYDVKMKEKGDIPEGYSVSREKKERFSLILESASTNQTSMYLCASSSTDGLGRQPQHFGDGTRLSIL.

The rearrangement joins TRBV7-2 to TRBJ2-7; D remains unclear. The germline V and J ends were trimmed by 4 bases and 2 bases, with 12 bases remaining between them. CDR1 and CDR2 from the germline V gene are SGHTA and FQGNSA. The CDR3 sequence is 14 residues long. This CDR3 is CASSSMTLTYEQYF. Here the CDR3 DNA reads TGTGCCAGCAGCTCAATGACGCTCACCTACGAGCAGTACTTC.

The count of this clone is one. The chain links TRBV19 to TRBJ2-2; TRBD2 might be the D (5 bases). Looked up from germline, CDR1 is LNHDA and CDR2 is SQIVND (reference sequence). This CDR3 has 14 residues. The V end lost 3 bases, the J end lost 6 bases, and 11 bases lay between the germline ends. The DNA of the CDR3 is TGTGCCAGTAGTATTGGAGGATACCCCGGGGAGCTGTTTTTT. Residues: CASSIGGYPGELFF. Complete variable domain (other parts from reference TRBV19 and TRBJ2-2): DGGITQSPKYLFRKEGQNVTLSCEQNLNHDAMYWYRQDPGQGLRLIYYSQIVNDFQKGDIAEGYSVSREKKESFPLTVTSAQKNPTAFYLCASSIGGYPGELFFGEGSRLTVL.

The genes are TRBV27 and TRBJ2-4, with 11 positions matching TRBD2. CDR3 length: 19 amino acids. In germline, CDR1 is MNHEY, CDR2 SMNVEV (reference sequence). With 3 bases clipped from V and 0 bases from J, the junction kept 10 bases outside the gene matches. The CDR3: CASSLVGLAENLAKNIQYF. The CDR3 nucleotides read TGTGCCAGCAGTTTGGTGGGACTAGCGGAGAACCTAGCCAAAAACATTCAGTACTTC.

The J gene is TRBJ2-1, the V gene TRBV5-1; 9 bases line up with TRBD2. Germline V gives CDR1 SGHRS, CDR2 YFSETQ. The junction had 14 bases not matched to a gene; V was cut back by 9 bases and J by 7 bases. This CDR3 is built from 15 residues. This CDR3 reads CATTAIAGARNEQFF. DNA for the CDR3: TGCGCCACAACCGCGATAGCGGGGGCACGTAATGAGCAGTTCTTC.

In nucleotides, the CDR3 is TGTGCCAGCAGTCCCCGAGACAGGGGGGGAGCAAAGACCCAGTACTTC. It is translated as CASSPRDRGGAKTQYF. The chain links TRBV28 to TRBJ2-5; 9 nucleotides line up with TRBD1. Looked up from germline, CDR1 is MDHEN and CDR2 is SYDVKM. V gave up 5 bases and J gave up 6 bases; unmatched junction bases: 13. The CDR3 extends over 16 amino acids. Complete variable domain (other parts from reference TRBV28 and TRBJ2-5): DVKVTQSSRYLVKRTGEKVFLECVQDMDHENMFWYRQDPGLGLRLIYFSYDVKMKEKGDIPEGYSVSREKKERFSLILESASTNQTSMYLCASSPRDRGGAKTQYFGPGTRLLVL.

The chain links TRBV28 to TRBJ2-3; 7 positions agree with TRBD2. The CDR3 runs to 13 residues. V dropped 4 bases and J dropped 10; count of bases not matched to a gene: 8. Germline assignment: CDR1 MDHEN and CDR2 SYDVKM. The DNA of the CDR3 is TGTGCCAGCAGTTCACCAGGGAGGGTAGCGCAGTATTTT. It is translated as CASSSPGRVAQYF.

The gene calls are TRBV2 and TRBJ1-5; the match to TRBD1 covers 8 bases. Germline CDR1 SNHLY, CDR2 FYNNEI. The junction had 6 bases not matched to a gene; V was cut back by 6 bases and J by 2 bases. CDR3 length: 15 residues. CDR3 DNA sequence: TGTGCCAGCAGGAGACAGGGGCAGGGCAATCAGCCCCAGCATTTT. Its translation is CASRRQGQGNQPQHF.

The chain combines TRBV5-4 with TRBJ2-1; TRBD2 might be the D (5 bases). Deletions cut 1 base from V and 8 bases from J, with 13 bases between. The V gene's germline CDR1 is SGHNT and CDR2 YYREEE (reference sequence). The CDR3 has 14 residues. The DNA of the CDR3 is TGTGCCAGCAGCTTGTCTCTAGTCGGGGATGAGCAGTTCTTC. The encoded protein is CASSLSLVGDEQFF.